This T cell receptor (beta chain) was captured in a study of blood T cell repertoires in COVID-19. Study details: The study drew acute and convalescent COVID-19 samples from the United States, Italy and Spain.

The protocol was immunoSEQ multiplex PCR, while the TCRdb copy is restricted to in-frame clones and leaves out a portion. Found here are a few hundred thousand clones, approximately 85% of them singletons; the top ten hold less than 2.5%. Adults between roughly 18 and 89 years of age took part from 20 to 25 US areas. Resolution of symptoms, clearance, or two negative PCRs was present in recovered Cohort 3 donors. The CDR3 contains 12 residues. Germline V gene sequence: CDR1 SGHNT, CDR2 YYREEE (reference sequence). With 3 bases removed from V and 7 bases from J, the gap between germline ends came to 10 bases.

The sample taken for sequencing was PBMCs or T cells enriched from blood (not recorded which). The chain has TRBV5-4 and TRBJ1-2; D possibly corresponds to TRBD1 (6 bases). This TCR was sampled from a man aged 25 to 45 who had recovered from COVID-19. Written as DNA, the CDR3 is TGTGCCAGCAGCTCCCGGGACACTGGCTACACCTTC. Translating gives CASSSRDTGYTF.